This T cell receptor (beta chain) is drawn from a study of blood T cell repertoires in COVID-19. CDR1 SGHNT and CDR2 YYREEE come from the germline V gene (reference sequence). The CDR3 is 14 residues long. V lost 9 bases and J lost 5; bases outside the gene matches: 13. In the study's own analysis: Nucleated cell counts were estimated from reference gene primer amplification. Assay used: immunoSEQ multiplex PCR; TCRdb lists only in-frame clones, some missing. From that table come the V and J calls and clone size; the DNA was used to work out D and trimming. The sample yields 200,000 to 250,000 clones, roughly 85% seen once.

The J gene is TRBJ1-2, the V gene TRBV5-4; 7 positions match TRBD1. The receptor was isolated from a woman aged 70 to 79 with COVID-19, enrolled during active disease. Sequenced: peripheral blood. For the CDR3, the DNA is TGTGCCACTACGAGACAGGGAGCGGTTTATGGCTACACCTTC. It encodes CATTRQGAVYGYTF.